These 24 T cell receptor beta chains were all obtained from the same sample, sequenced in a study of shared clonotypes between healthy human individuals. Selected positively for CCR7 and CD45RO-negative, naive CD8 cells excluded terminally differentiated effector memory CD45RA+ cells. Data came from immunoSEQ multiplex PCR; TCRdb stores just in-frame clones and leaves some out. The sample has about 820,000 clones; roughly 92% are singletons. Sample: naive CD8+ T cells sorted from blood. Every receptor here comes from a man between 25 and 39 years old in good health.

The rearrangement links TRBV11-2 to TRBJ1-2; the D is unclear. V gave up 2 bases and J gave up 5 bases, with 15 bases separating them. The CDR3 runs 15 residues. Germline V CDR1 and CDR2: SGHAT, FQNNGV. The DNA for the CDR3 is TGTGCCAGCAGCTTATACGGAGGCAGCCCTTATGGCTACACCTTC. Its protein is CASSLYGGSPYGYTF.

This chain uses TRBV29-1 with TRBJ2-1; D unresolved. CDR3 length: 13 amino acids. Germline CDR1 and CDR2: SQVTM and ANQGSEA. V was cut by 5 bases and J by 5 bases, with 13 bases left in between. The CDR3 nucleotides read TGCAGCGTTCTGAATCTTAATCACAATGAGCAGTTCTTC. Protein sequence: CSVLNLNHNEQFF.

In its sample, this clone was seen once. The rearrangement links TRBV27 to TRBJ2-2, with D possibly matching TRBD1 (5 bases). The germline CDR1 and CDR2 sequences are MNHEY and SMNVEV (reference sequence). Trimming left V 4 bases short and J 7 bases short, with 7 bases between. The CDR3 consists of 12 residues. The CDR3 protein is CASSWTLGELFF. Here the CDR3 DNA reads TGTGCCAGCAGTTGGACACTCGGGGAGCTGTTTTTT.

Details on this clone: Its ends do not fully match the called genes, so a read error is possible. The chain links TRBV7-7 to TRBJ2-3, with 14 nucleotides matching TRBD2. In germline, CDR1 is SSHAT, CDR2 FNYEAQ (reference sequence). The CDR3 has 17 residues. The CDR3 spells CASSLGTSGSPRDTQYF. The CDR3 DNA follows: TGTGCTAGCAGCTTGGGGACTAGCGGGAGTCCCCGGGATACGCAGTATTTT. The entire variable domain, with the rest obtained from reference TRBV7-7 and TRBJ2-3, is as follows: GAGVSQSPRYKVTKRGQDVTLRCDPISSHATLYWYQQALGQGPEFLTYFNYEAQPDKSGLPSDRFSAERPEGSISTLTIQRTEQRDSAMYRCASSLGTSGSPRDTQYFGPGTRLTVL.

The genes are TRBV28 and TRBJ2-7; D unresolved. The CDR3 totals 12 residues. Germline V gene data show CDR1 as MDHEN and CDR2 as SYDVKM. V was pared by 5 bases and J by 2 bases, with 7 bases between. This chain's CDR3 is CASSIGPYEQYF. The CDR3 bases are TGTGCCAGCAGTATCGGACCCTACGAGCAGTACTTC.

Worth noting for this clone: Other nucleotide sequences in the sample specify the same CDR3. The rearrangement uses TRBV18 and TRBJ2-1; 9 bases fit TRBD1. The ends lost 0 bases at V and 4 bases at J; junction bases unmatched: 1. This CDR3 contains 15 residues. In germline, CDR1 is KGHSH, CDR2 LQKENI. CDR3 sequence (DNA): TGTGCCAGCTCACCACCGGGACAGGGATACAATGAGCAGTTCTTC. It encodes CASSPPGQGYNEQFF. The variable domain in full, with the rest retrieved from reference TRBV18 and TRBJ2-1, is NAGVMQNPRHLVRRRGQEARLRCSPMKGHSHVYWYRQLPEEGLKFMVYLQKENIIDESGMPKERFSAEFPKEGPSILRIQQVVRGDSAAYFCASSPPGQGYNEQFFGPGTRLTVL.

This clone was counted a few times. CDR3 in amino acids: CASSLQGIPNGYTF. DNA of the CDR3: TGTGCCAGCAGCTTACAGGGAATTCCAAATGGCTACACCTTC. This chain connects TRBV7-2 to TRBJ1-2; possibly TRBD1 for D (5 bases). The CDR3 contains 14 residues. CDR1 and CDR2 (germline): SGHTA, FQGNSA. The V gene lost 2 bases and the J gene lost 6 bases, with 13 bases spanning the gap.

The chain links TRBV27 to TRBJ2-1; D is possibly TRBD2 (6 bases). CDR1 is MNHEY, CDR2 SMNVEV, per germline (reference sequence). CDR3 length: 11 residues. The V end lost 6 bases, the J end lost 10 bases, and 10 bases lay between the germline ends. This chain's CDR3 is CASRGGKEQFF. The CDR3 DNA reads TGTGCCAGCAGGGGGGGAAAGGAGCAGTTCTTC.

The V call is TRBV11-2, the J call TRBJ2-1; 13 bases map to TRBD2. V shed 5 bases and J 3 bases; nucleotides not matched to a gene: 7. The CDR3 has 17 residues. Germline values: CDR1 SGHAT, CDR2 FQNNGV. This CDR3 reads CASSPGTSGIVYNEQFF. CDR3 nucleotide sequence: TGTGCCAGCAGCCCAGGGACTAGCGGGATTGTCTACAATGAGCAGTTCTTC. The full variable domain, in which reference TRBV11-2 and TRBJ2-1 provide the parts outside the CDR3, is EAGVAQSPRYKIIEKRQSVAFWCNPISGHATLYWYQQILGQGPKLLIQFQNNGVVDDSQLPKDRFSAERLKGVDSTLKIQPAKLEDSAVYLCASSPGTSGIVYNEQFFGPGTRLTVL.

This chain joins TRBV7-9 and TRBJ2-6, with D possibly being TRBD1 or TRBD2 (5 bases each). The V gene's germline CDR1 is SEHNR and CDR2 FQNEAQ (reference sequence). The germline V and J ends were trimmed by 8 bases and 0 bases, with 14 bases remaining between them. The CDR3 runs to 16 residues. CDR3 loop: CASLRRDPSGANVLTF. Here the CDR3 DNA reads TGTGCCAGCCTACGCAGGGACCCCTCTGGGGCCAACGTCCTGACTTTC.

This rearrangement joins TRBV18 to TRBJ1-4; D not certain. The CDR3 contains 17 residues. Trimming cost V 1 base and J 0 bases, with 12 bases left between them. Looked up from germline, CDR1 is KGHSH and CDR2 is LQKENI. CDR3 region: CASSPQNDGATNEKLFF. The CDR3 DNA reads TGTGCCAGCTCACCACAAAACGACGGAGCAACTAATGAAAAACTGTTTTTT.

The chain uses TRBV29-1 and TRBJ2-2; D may be TRBD1 (6 bases). V gave up 1 base and J gave up 3 bases, with 9 bases separating them. CDR1 and CDR2 (germline): SQVTM, ANQGSEA. The CDR3 is 14 amino acids. Here the CDR3 DNA reads TGCAGCGTTGAAGCAGGGGTAGACACCGGGGAGCTGTTTTTT. It encodes CSVEAGVDTGELFF.

This clone was detected a few times. The V and J genes are TRBV10-2 and TRBJ2-1; possibly TRBD1 for D (5 bases). Germline-derived CDR1 and CDR2 are WSHSY and SAAADI. The CDR3 runs to 15 residues. V was trimmed by 6 bases and J by 5 bases, leaving 17 bases between them. In DNA form, the CDR3 reads TGCGCCAGCAGGCCCCTACCTCAGGACAACAATGAGCAGTTCTTC. Translated, it gives CASRPLPQDNNEQFF.

This chain uses TRBV7-9 with TRBJ2-1; TRBD2 aligns across 11 bases. The CDR3 contains 19 residues. The junction had 10 bases not matched to a gene; V was cut back by 2 bases and J by 1 base. The germline gives CDR1 SEHNR, CDR2 FQNEAQ (reference sequence). CDR3 region: CASSLLVAGGPGSYNEQFF. As DNA, the CDR3 is TGTGCCAGCAGCTTACTGGTAGCGGGAGGGCCAGGGTCCTACAATGAGCAGTTCTTC.

The chain carries TRBV6-5 and TRBJ2-5, with 9 bases identical to TRBD1. The CDR3 is 15 residues long. Losses at the gene ends were 2 bases for V and 1 base for J; bases not matched to a gene: 2. The germline gives CDR1 MNHEY, CDR2 SVGAGI. As DNA, the CDR3 is TGTGCCAGCAGTTACAGGGGACAGGGCCAAGAGACCCAGTACTTC. Translated, it gives CASSYRGQGQETQYF.

The rearrangement joins TRBV7-9 to TRBJ2-7; 8 bases align to TRBD1. The V and J ends lost 4 bases and 3 bases, in that order; junction bases with no gene match: 8. From germline, CDR1 is SEHNR and CDR2 FQNEAQ (reference sequence). The CDR3 contains 15 residues. The chain's CDR3 is CASSSSGGTVYEQYF. The CDR3 coding sequence is TGTGCCAGCAGCTCCTCAGGGGGCACCGTCTACGAGCAGTACTTC. Together with reference TRBV7-9 and TRBJ2-7, the CDR3 gives the full variable domain: DTGVSQNPRHKITKRGQNVTFRCDPISEHNRLYWYRQTLGQGPEFLTYFQNEAQLEKSRLLSDRFSAERPKGSFSTLEIQRTEQGDSAMYLCASSSSGGTVYEQYFGPGTRLTVT.

V is TRBV27 and J is TRBJ2-2, with D maybe TRBD2 (6 bases). The germline CDR1 and CDR2 sequences are MNHEY and SMNVEV (reference sequence). V lost 5 bases and J 5 bases, leaving 15 bases between the germline ends. The CDR3 covers 15 residues. The CDR3 nucleotides are TGTGCCAGCAGTCCCTCCGGGGGAGGAACCGGGGAGCTGTTTTTT. Its protein product is CASSPSGGGTGELFF.

The chain joins TRBV6-5 to TRBJ2-7; D call uncertain. The V end lost 1 base, the J end lost 1 base, and 11 bases lay between the germline ends. Per germline, CDR1 MNHEY and CDR2 SVGAGI. The CDR3 spans 15 residues. The CDR3 sequence: CASSYFGSKSYEQYF. Written as DNA, the CDR3 is TGTGCCAGCAGTTACTTCGGTAGCAAATCCTACGAGCAGTACTTC.

The gene calls are TRBV4-1 and TRBJ2-7; possible D gene TRBD1, 6 bases. CDR3 length: 17 amino acids. Germline V CDR1 and CDR2: MGHRA, YSYEKL. The germline V and J ends were trimmed by 0 bases and 3 bases, with 18 bases remaining between them. The CDR3 nucleotides are TGCGCCAGCAGCCAAGATTCGGGGACAATAGCTTTCTACGAGCAGTACTTC. It yields the protein CASSQDSGTIAFYEQYF.

The V and J genes are TRBV28 and TRBJ2-1; 11 nucleotides line up with TRBD2. The trim removed 3 bases at V and 4 bases at J, leaving 8 bases unmatched. The CDR3 totals 17 residues. In germline, CDR1 is MDHEN, CDR2 SYDVKM. CDR3 sequence (DNA): TGTGCCAGCAGTTTCCTAGCGGGGGGAAAGGGATACAATGAGCAGTTCTTC. As protein: CASSFLAGGKGYNEQFF.

The chain recombines TRBV7-2 with TRBJ2-3, with 10 bases identical to TRBD2. Looked up from germline, CDR1 is SGHTA and CDR2 is FQGNSA. Trimming cost V 5 bases and J 6 bases; bases outside gene matches: 8. This CDR3 contains 15 residues. This chain's CDR3 is CASSEEGLAVDTQYF. CDR3 sequence (DNA): TGTGCCAGCAGCGAAGAAGGACTAGCGGTCGATACGCAGTATTTT.

This chain uses TRBV7-6 with TRBJ2-2; TRBD2 matches 11 bases. CDR1 and CDR2 from the germline V gene are SGHVS and FNYEAQ. V dropped 5 bases and J dropped 4; count of bases not matched to a gene: 18. CDR3 size: 20 residues. CDR3 amino acids: CASSDATSGVGTERTGELFF. The CDR3 nucleotides read TGTGCCAGCAGCGACGCGACTAGCGGGGTCGGTACGGAACGCACCGGGGAGCTGTTTTTT.

The gene calls are TRBV29-1 and TRBJ1-2, with D possibly being TRBD1 (6 bases). Trimming left V 6 bases short and J 1 base short, with 12 bases between. Germline CDR1 reads SQVTM; CDR2 reads ANQGSEA. The CDR3 totals 13 residues. CDR3 loop: CSVGTSDNYGYTF. The CDR3 DNA follows: TGCAGCGTCGGGACATCGGATAACTATGGCTACACCTTC. Full variable domain (outside the CDR3, taken from reference TRBV29-1 and TRBJ1-2): SAVISQKPSRDICQRGTSLTIQCQVDSQVTMMFWYRQQPGQSLTLIATANQGSEATYESGFVIDKFPISRPNLTFSTLTVSNMSPEDSSIYLCSVGTSDNYGYTFGSGTRLTVV.

The chain links TRBV27 to TRBJ1-2; D gene ambiguous. The CDR3 has 13 amino acids. The V gene lost 0 bases and the J gene lost 7 bases, with 9 bases spanning the gap. Germline assignment: CDR1 MNHEY and CDR2 SMNVEV (reference sequence). The CDR3 is CASSLSGSPGYTF. The CDR3 region has the DNA TGTGCCAGCAGTTTATCGGGCAGTCCTGGCTACACCTTC.